The source of this T cell receptor (beta chain) is a study of PD-L1 blockade in urothelial cancer. As for the study in general: About 85% of the 29 patients were males with bladder-origin urothelial cancer. Blood was tested 3 weeks (second dose) and 6 weeks into treatment.

The time point was: peripheral blood 6 weeks after treatment start. For each patient, 1 to 8 samples were obtained, pretreatment and on-treatment. This CDR3 has 16 amino acids. Losses at the gene ends were 0 bases for V and 3 bases for J; bases not matched to a gene: 4. The germline CDR1 and CDR2 sequences are SGHRS and YFSETQ. Profiled with immunoSEQ multiplex PCR; TCRdb holds only in-frame clones, not every one. The sample shows about 48,000 clones, approximately 78% of them seen only once. Material: PBMCs, obtained around atezolizumab (anti-PD-L1) treatment. This TCR was recovered from a man between 65 and 85 years old with urothelial cancer. The V and J genes are TRBV5-1 and TRBJ1-1; TRBD1 matches 11 bases. This CDR3 is CASSLARTGGHTEAFF. Written as DNA, the CDR3 is TGCGCCAGCAGCTTGGCCCGGACAGGGGGCCACACTGAAGCTTTCTTT.